The 12 T cell receptor beta chains below were found in one sample sequenced in a study of CD8+ T cells in alopecia areata. Treatment of the sample: oral pan-JAK inhibitor, 5-10 mg twice daily. Isolated RNA was reverse transcribed into cDNA used as the sequencing template. Generated by immunoSEQ multiplex PCR, the TCRdb table keeps only in-frame clones and is missing some. The table lists 170,000 or so clones, roughly 64% of them singletons. The sample in question was CD8+ T cells sorted from blood, obtained at week 24, from a patient treated with tofacitinib. These receptors were obtained from a human donor with alopecia areata.

V gene TRBV29-1 combines with J gene TRBJ2-2; D is perhaps TRBD1 (5 bases). Germline V CDR1 and CDR2: SQVTM, ANQGSEA. Between the trimmed V and J ends, which lost 6 bases and 0 bases, there was a span of 11 bases. The CDR3 covers 14 residues. The CDR3 coding sequence is TGCAGCGTCCTTGACAGCGCGAACACCGGGGAGCTGTTTTTT. Residues: CSVLDSANTGELFF.

This chain joins TRBV5-1 and TRBJ2-7; 13 nucleotides match TRBD2. Germline-derived CDR1 and CDR2 are SGHRS and YFSETQ. This CDR3 region has 15 residues. The junction had 5 bases not matched to a gene; V was cut back by 5 bases and J by 3 bases. The CDR3 coding sequence is TGCGCCAGCAGGTGGACTAGCGGGGGAAACTACGAGCAGTACTTC. It yields the protein CASRWTSGGNYEQYF.

V and J are TRBV4-2 and TRBJ1-1; weak D call: TRBD1 (6 bases). Germline V gene sequence: CDR1 LGHNA, CDR2 YNFKEQ. The CDR3 runs to 14 residues. The germline V and J ends were trimmed by 3 bases and 7 bases, with 15 bases remaining between them. The DNA of the CDR3 is TGTGCCAGCAGCCACATCTTAGGGGGGGATGAAGCTTTCTTT. This sequence encodes CASSHILGGDEAFF.

V is TRBV13 and J is TRBJ1-1; a possible D gene is TRBD1 (6 bases). V was pared by 5 bases and J by 0 bases, with 19 bases between. Germline-derived CDR1 and CDR2 are PRHDT and FYEKMQ (reference sequence). The CDR3 totals 17 residues. CDR3 nucleotides: TGTGCCAGCAGCCCTAACAGGGCAAGTGCCATGAACACTGAAGCTTTCTTT. This translates into CASSPNRASAMNTEAFF.

This sequence joins TRBV5-1 and TRBJ2-7; no firm D call. V was shortened by 3 bases and J by 3 bases, with 10 bases between the two germline ends. The CDR3 length is 13 residues. Germline V gene sequence: CDR1 SGHRS, CDR2 YFSETQ. DNA of the CDR3: TGCGCCAGCAGCTCAGACACAAACTACGAGCAGTACTTC. Translating gives CASSSDTNYEQYF.

This rearrangement joins TRBV6-1 to TRBJ1-2; perhaps TRBD1 as D (6 bases). The V end was cut by 5 bases, the J end by 0 bases, with 13 bases between. There are 15 residues in the CDR3. Germline CDR1 is MNHNS and CDR2 is SASEGT. In DNA, the CDR3 is TGTGCCAGCAGTCTCGGCACAGGGACTAACTATGGCTACACCTTC. It specifies CASSLGTGTNYGYTF.

The gene calls are TRBV30 and TRBJ1-2, with D maybe TRBD1 (5 bases). V was clipped by 5 bases and J by 0 bases, with 7 bases between them. Germline assignment: CDR1 GTSNPN and CDR2 SVGIG (reference sequence). The CDR3 extends over 12 amino acids. The CDR3 sequence is CAWPGPNYGYTF. In nucleotides, the CDR3 is TGTGCCTGGCCGGGACCTAACTATGGCTACACCTTC.

The chain employs TRBV4-1 and TRBJ2-5, with TRBD2 identical over 8 bases. J was trimmed by 0 bases and V by 0 bases; bases with no gene match: 6. Germline CDR1 is MGHRA and CDR2 is YSYEKL. This CDR3 is built from 17 residues. This chain's CDR3 is CASSQDGGGQYQETQYF. CDR3 nucleotide sequence: TGCGCCAGCAGCCAAGACGGCGGGGGGCAATACCAAGAGACCCAGTACTTC.

As regards this clone: Since no conserved phenylalanine or tryptophan closes the CDR3, a read error is the likely cause. The limits of the CDR3 on the DNA are not certain, so only TCRdb's listed CDR3 is given. The chain uses TRBV20-1 and TRBJ1-1; the D call in the table, TRBD1, was not verified against the DNA. Termini included, the CDR3 measures 10 amino acids. Germline loops: CDR1 DFQATT, CDR2 SNEGSKA (reference sequence). The CDR3 region is CSARLDSPSL.

The chain couples TRBV30 to TRBJ2-1; unclear D gene. From germline, CDR1 is GTSNPN and CDR2 SVGIG (reference sequence). This CDR3 region has 17 residues. V was shortened by 2 bases and J by 0 bases, with 17 bases between the two germline ends. CDR3 nucleotide sequence: TGTGCCTGGAGTAAAAGTCAAGGCGGCGGCTCCTACAATGAGCAGTTCTTC. Its protein product is CAWSKSQGGGSYNEQFF.

The chain is built from TRBV4-1 and TRBJ1-4, with D uncertain. V was trimmed by 1 base and J by 8 bases, leaving 8 bases between them. Per germline, CDR1 MGHRA and CDR2 YSYEKL. This CDR3 is built from 13 residues. CDR3 residues: CASSQGVGEKLFF. The CDR3 nucleotides read TGCGCCAGCAGCCAAGGGGTTGGGGAAAAACTGTTTTTT.

In this sample, this clone turned up once. The rearrangement uses TRBV6-5 and TRBJ1-2; perhaps TRBD1 as D (5 bases). Per germline, CDR1 MNHEY and CDR2 SVGAGI. CDR3 size: 12 residues. Trimming took 2 bases from V and 13 from J, leaving 14 bases between them. DNA of the CDR3: TGTGCCAGCAGTTACCCGGGGCCAATTCTCACCTTC. Residues: CASSYPGPILTF.